Following are 30 T cell receptor beta chains from one sample sequenced in a study of blood T cell repertoires in COVID-19. The assay was immunoSEQ multiplex PCR, and TCRdb's table has in-frame clones only and misses some. The sample includes tens of thousands of clones, approximately 80% of them seen just once. Sequenced sample: peripheral blood. These receptors were obtained from a woman aged 70-85 years with acute or convalescent COVID-19.

The V and J genes are TRBV12-3 or TRBV12-4 and TRBJ1-1; D is perhaps TRBD1 (5 bases). V was pared by 5 bases and J by 3 bases, with 7 bases between. This CDR3 comprises 12 residues. The CDR3 loop is CASSGGYTEAFF. The DNA for the CDR3 is TGTGCCAGCAGTGGGGGGTACACTGAAGCTTTCTTT.

The chain has TRBV2 and TRBJ2-7; 9 nucleotides align to TRBD1. The CDR3 is 14 residues long. The germline V gene has CDR1 SNHLY and CDR2 FYNNEI. V trimming: 7 bases; J trimming: 1 base; junction bases outside the gene matches: 5. CDR3 protein: CASKGGTGSYEQYF. The CDR3 nucleotides read TGTGCCAGCAAGGGGGGGACAGGGTCCTACGAGCAGTACTTC.

In its sample, this clone was seen once. Germline is not matched at one junction end, which may reflect a read error. The chain employs TRBV19 and TRBJ1-4; D unclear. CDR1 LNHDA and CDR2 SQIVND come from the germline V gene (reference sequence). The CDR3 sequence is 13 residues long. The CDR3: CASSAGEGGQRIF. CDR3 nucleotides: TGTGCCAGTAGTGCTGGGGAGGGAGGGCAGCGTATTTTT.

This chain connects TRBV30 to TRBJ1-6; D may be TRBD1 (5 bases). V dropped 5 bases and J dropped 0 bases, with 14 bases sitting between them. This CDR3 contains 16 residues. CDR1 is GTSNPN and CDR2 is SVGIG in the germline V gene (reference sequence). The CDR3: CAWALRDGSYNSPLHF. CDR3 sequence (DNA): TGTGCCTGGGCACTCAGGGATGGCTCCTATAATTCACCCCTCCACTTT.

The chain joins TRBV6-5 to TRBJ1-1; D gene unclear. Germline loops: CDR1 MNHEY, CDR2 SVGAGI. CDR3 length: 13 residues. V was shortened by 3 bases and J by 1 base, with 6 bases between the two germline ends. The CDR3 protein is CASSYGGNTEAFF. CDR3 DNA: TGTGCCAGCAGTTATGGAGGGAACACTGAAGCTTTCTTT.

The CDR3 protein is CASSPTGGAGQPQHF. The CDR3 DNA reads TGTGCCAGCAGCCCGACAGGGGGCGCGGGTCAGCCCCAGCATTTT. The chain combines TRBV3-1 (or the pseudogene TRBV3-2) with TRBJ1-5, with TRBD1 matching over 10 bases. V lost 4 bases, J lost 6 bases, and 6 bases stayed unmatched. The CDR3 loop spans 15 amino acids. Looked up from germline, CDR1 is LGHDT and CDR2 is YNNKEL (reference sequence).

The gene calls are TRBV4-1 and TRBJ1-2, with TRBD1 as a possible D gene (6 bases). CDR3 length: 16 residues. Trimming took off 0 bases at V and 3 bases at J, with 14 bases between the two ends. The germline V gene has CDR1 MGHRA and CDR2 YSYEKL. The CDR3 bases are TGCGCCAGCAGCCAAGATAGGGACAAGAGTTACTATGGCTACACCTTC. This sequence encodes CASSQDRDKSYYGYTF.

The chain has TRBV3-1 (or the pseudogene TRBV3-2) and TRBJ1-2, with TRBD1 matching over 9 bases. This CDR3 has 13 amino acids. Germline V gene data show CDR1 as LGHDT and CDR2 as YNNKEL (reference sequence). The trim removed 5 bases at V and 8 bases at J, leaving 6 bases unmatched. CDR3 amino acids: CASSSRQGEGYTF. Written as DNA, the CDR3 is TGTGCCAGCAGCTCTCGACAGGGGGAGGGCTACACCTTC.

The CDR3 nucleotides read TGTGCCAGCAGTTTATGGACCGCCAGGGATCAGAACACTGAAGCTTTCTTT. This encodes CASSLWTARDQNTEAFF. V is TRBV28 and J is TRBJ1-1, with D tentatively TRBD1 (5 bases). Germline CDR1 MDHEN, CDR2 SYDVKM. Trimming pared 0 bases from V and 1 base from J, leaving 15 bases between. This CDR3 contains 17 residues.

J is TRBJ1-2 and V is TRBV6-5; D remains ambiguous. The germline CDR1 and CDR2 sequences are MNHEY and SVGAGI. This CDR3 contains 13 residues. V lost 7 bases, J lost 8 bases, and 17 bases lay in between. CDR3 region: CASIILGLEGYTF. CDR3 nucleotide sequence: TGTGCCAGCATTATTTTAGGACTCGAGGGCTACACCTTC.

The gene calls are TRBV28 and TRBJ1-2, with a possible D match to TRBD1 (6 bases). The CDR3 totals 12 residues. Deletions cut 7 bases from V and 9 bases from J, with 15 bases between. CDR1 is MDHEN and CDR2 is SYDVKM in the germline V gene. The CDR3 DNA reads as TGTGCCAGCATTGAAACAGGGTTGAGCTACACCTTC. It yields the protein CASIETGLSYTF.

This clone occurred once. V usage is TRBV4-1 and J usage is TRBJ1-1; TRBD1 might be the D (5 bases). The CDR3 is 17 amino acids. Germline CDR1 is MGHRA and CDR2 is YSYEKL. With 5 bases removed from V and 0 bases from J, the gap between germline ends came to 19 bases. The CDR3, as DNA: TGCGCCAGCAGCAGGATGACAGTCCCAACGATGAACACTGAAGCTTTCTTT. Amino acid sequence: CASSRMTVPTMNTEAFF.

The chain couples TRBV7-9 to TRBJ2-3; 10 nucleotides agree with TRBD2. Unmatched junction bases numbered 10, after V lost 5 bases and J lost 5 bases. The CDR3 length is 16 residues. In germline, CDR1 is SEHNR, CDR2 FQNEAQ (reference sequence). CDR3 coding DNA: TGTGCCAGCAGCCAAACTAGCGGGGATGGGATAGATACGCAGTATTTT. Translation gives CASSQTSGDGIDTQYF.

Details on this clone: At the DNA level, this CDR3 is encoded by other sequences in the same sample as well. The chain joins TRBV6-5 to TRBJ1-2, with D tentatively TRBD1 (5 bases). CDR3 length equals 13 residues. V lost 7 bases and J lost 0, with 9 bases in between. Germline assignment: CDR1 MNHEY and CDR2 SVGAGI. This CDR3 reads CASTRDSNYGYTF. In nucleotides, the CDR3 is TGTGCCAGCACCAGGGACTCTAACTATGGCTACACCTTC.

The CDR3 region is CASSVGREAGYGYTF. The DNA for the CDR3 is TGTGCCAGCAGCGTAGGGCGGGAGGCGGGCTATGGCTACACCTTC. The V gene is TRBV9, the J gene TRBJ1-2; D unresolved. The V and J ends lost 0 bases and 4 bases respectively, with 13 bases between them. The CDR3 extends over 15 amino acids. Germline loops: CDR1 SGDLS, CDR2 YYNGEE.

This clone was counted between two and nine times. The rearrangement links TRBV6-5 to TRBJ1-1, with 7 bases matching TRBD1. CDR1 and CDR2 (germline): MNHEY, SVGAGI. Germline trimming cut 6 bases from V and 0 bases from J; bases unmatched to any gene: 4. The CDR3 has 14 residues. This CDR3 is CASRWGQMNTEAFF. The CDR3 region has the DNA TGTGCCAGCAGATGGGGACAGATGAACACTGAAGCTTTCTTT.

The V call is TRBV11-3, the J call TRBJ2-1; possible D gene TRBD1, 6 bases. The CDR3 is made up of 13 amino acids. Trimming took 4 bases from V and 9 from J, leaving 13 bases between them. Per the germline V gene, CDR1 is SGHNT and CDR2 is YENEEA. The CDR3: CASSWGQRGEQFF. The CDR3 coding sequence is TGTGCCAGCAGCTGGGGACAAAGAGGTGAGCAGTTCTTC.

This sequence joins TRBV30 and TRBJ1-5; TRBD1 aligns across 8 bases. J lost 7 bases, V lost 2 bases, and 4 bases had no gene match. The CDR3 is 13 residues long. Per germline, CDR1 GTSNPN and CDR2 SVGIG (reference sequence). The CDR3 DNA is TGTGCCTGGAGTCGACAGGGGATACAGCCCCAGCATTTT. Translation gives CAWSRQGIQPQHF.

This clone was counted only a few times. The V and J genes are TRBV7-3 and TRBJ1-1; D unclear. This CDR3 has 13 amino acids. Between the trimmed V and J ends, which lost 3 bases and 1 base, there was a span of 6 bases. CDR1 is SGHTA, CDR2 FQGTGA, per germline. In DNA form, the CDR3 reads TGTGCCAGCAGCTTGTGGAGGAACACTGAAGCTTTCTTT. Protein sequence: CASSLWRNTEAFF.

The chain uses TRBV27 and TRBJ2-1; D is unresolved. In germline, CDR1 is MNHEY, CDR2 SMNVEV (reference sequence). CDR3 length equals 13 residues. V gave up 4 bases and J gave up 7 bases, with 11 bases separating them. This chain's CDR3 is CASSYSWVNEQFF. In DNA, the CDR3 is TGTGCCAGCAGTTACAGTTGGGTTAATGAGCAGTTCTTC.

The chain couples TRBV6-1 to TRBJ1-1; D may be TRBD1 (6 bases). V lost 4 bases and J lost 4, with 19 bases in between. The CDR3 runs 16 residues. Germline V lookup: CDR1 MNHNS, CDR2 SASEGT. Here the CDR3 reads CASSGSPARGATEAFF. CDR3 in DNA: TGTGCCAGCAGTGGAAGTCCCGCCCGGGGGGCCACTGAAGCTTTCTTT.

This chain uses TRBV12-5 with TRBJ1-3; maybe TRBD1 (5 bases). This CDR3 has 14 residues. V was cut by 5 bases and J by 0 bases, with 8 bases left in between. Germline V gene sequence: CDR1 LGHNT, CDR2 FRNRAP. CDR3 region: CASGVGVSGNTIYF. The CDR3 DNA reads TGTGCTAGTGGTGTAGGGGTCTCTGGAAACACCATATATTTT.

The rearrangement joins TRBV19 to TRBJ2-6; no firm D call. Germline V CDR1 and CDR2: LNHDA, SQIVND (reference sequence). The CDR3 runs to 15 residues. V lost 7 bases to trimming and J lost 0 bases, with 10 bases between them. The CDR3 protein is CASKSRNSGANVLTF. The CDR3 nucleotides are TGTGCCAGTAAGTCCAGAAACTCTGGGGCCAACGTCCTGACTTTC.

The chain carries TRBV18 and TRBJ1-4, with D perhaps matching TRBD1 (5 bases). There are 15 residues in the CDR3. Germline CDR1 and CDR2: KGHSH and LQKENI. V lost 2 bases and J 2 bases, leaving 9 bases between the germline ends. DNA of the CDR3: TGTGCCAGCTCACCAATAAGGGGTACTAATGAAAAACTGTTTTTT. Translating it yields CASSPIRGTNEKLFF. The full variable domain, with the rest looked up from reference TRBV18 and TRBJ1-4, is NAGVMQNPRHLVRRRGQEARLRCSPMKGHSHVYWYRQLPEEGLKFMVYLQKENIIDESGMPKERFSAEFPKEGPSILRIQQVVRGDSAAYFCASSPIRGTNEKLFFGSGTQLSVL.

This clone has a single count. The chain has TRBV9 and TRBJ1-2; D is undetermined. V was trimmed by 0 bases and J by 8 bases, leaving 11 bases between them. The CDR3 totals 13 residues. Germline V gene sequence: CDR1 SGDLS, CDR2 YYNGEE. Here the CDR3 reads CASSVALDWGYTF. The CDR3 region has the DNA TGTGCCAGCAGCGTAGCATTAGATTGGGGCTACACCTTC.

The CDR3 here is CASSGGQSSYGYTF. The CDR3 nucleotides read TGTGCCAGCAGTGGCGGACAGTCTAGCTATGGCTACACCTTC. The chain has TRBV28 and TRBJ1-2; D is perhaps TRBD1 (6 bases). The CDR3 is 14 amino acids. Germline CDR1 is MDHEN and CDR2 is SYDVKM. Trimming left V 5 bases short and J 4 bases short, with 14 bases between.

The chain has TRBV5-8 and TRBJ2-3; 12 bases fit TRBD1. Unmatched junction bases numbered 3, after V lost 3 bases and J lost 1 base. Germline CDR1 is SGHTS and CDR2 is YDEGEE. This CDR3 has 16 amino acids. The CDR3 reads CASSWDRGLGTDTQYF. The CDR3 DNA reads as TGTGCCAGCAGCTGGGACAGGGGGCTGGGCACAGATACGCAGTATTTT.

V and J are TRBV4-2 and TRBJ2-1; the match to TRBD1 covers 11 bases. CDR3 size: 17 residues. Germline trimming cut 3 bases from V and 2 bases from J; bases unmatched to any gene: 6. The germline gives CDR1 LGHNA, CDR2 YNFKEQ. The CDR3 loop reads CASSQKPGQGAYNEQFF. In nucleotides, the CDR3 is TGTGCCAGCAGCCAGAAGCCGGGACAGGGGGCCTACAATGAGCAGTTCTTC.

This sequence joins TRBV30 and TRBJ1-4; 9 positions match TRBD1. Germline-derived CDR1 and CDR2 are GTSNPN and SVGIG (reference sequence). The CDR3 loop spans 14 amino acids. V shed 0 bases and J 5 bases; nucleotides not matched to a gene: 1. The DNA of the CDR3 is TGTGCCTGGAGTGTTGGGACAGGGAATGAAAAACTGTTTTTT. Protein: CAWSVGTGNEKLFF.

The table lists this clone with a few counts. The chain is built from TRBV19 and TRBJ2-7, with TRBD2 as a possible D gene (6 bases). The CDR3 length is 15 residues. Deletions cut 2 bases from V and 0 bases from J, with 11 bases between. Germline assignment: CDR1 LNHDA and CDR2 SQIVND (reference sequence). The CDR3 sequence: CASSILSGGSYEQYF. CDR3 coding DNA: TGTGCCAGTAGTATACTTTCCGGGGGCTCCTACGAGCAGTACTTC.